These 19 T cell receptor beta chains share one sample of origin, sequenced in a study of cytomegalovirus exposure and HLA in healthy donors. A multiplex PCR was run with 60 Vbeta primers and 13 Jbeta primers. Assay used: immunoSEQ multiplex PCR; TCRdb lists only in-frame clones, some missing. The sample lists roughly 120,000 clones, approximately 72% seen once, with 6.5% to 9% in the top ten. Sequenced material: PBMCs. The receptors shown here come from a woman aged 40 to 50 in good health and CMV-seropositive.

This chain uses TRBV5-4 with TRBJ2-7, with 11 bases that match TRBD1. V shed 4 bases, J shed 3 bases, and the junction held 3 bases outside the gene matches. This CDR3 has 14 residues. CDR1 is SGHNT and CDR2 is YYREEE in the germline V gene (reference sequence). The CDR3: CASSRGTGGYEQYF. CDR3 bases: TGTGCCAGCAGCAGAGGGACAGGGGGCTACGAGCAGTACTTC.

This clone was recorded a few times. V gene TRBV25-1 combines with J gene TRBJ1-2; weak D call: TRBD1 (6 bases). V was clipped by 3 bases and J by 8 bases, with 19 bases between them. CDR1 and CDR2 (germline): MGHDK, SYGVNS. The CDR3 has 15 amino acids. The CDR3 loop reads CASSDDLAGAYGYTF. DNA for the CDR3: TGTGCCAGCAGTGATGACCTGGCGGGGGCGTACGGCTACACCTTC.

A few counts support this clone. The chain couples TRBV2 to TRBJ1-5, with TRBD1 identical over 7 bases. Germline CDR1 is SNHLY and CDR2 is FYNNEI. V was pared by 5 bases and J by 2 bases, with 6 bases of the junction left unmatched. The CDR3 runs to 15 residues. The CDR3 region has the DNA TGTGCCAGCAGTAAAGGACAGGCTGGCAATCAGCCCCAGCATTTT. It codes for CASSKGQAGNQPQHF.

The gene calls are TRBV5-1 and TRBJ1-2; 12 nucleotides align to TRBD1. Per germline, CDR1 SGHRS and CDR2 YFSETQ. The CDR3 runs to 15 residues. The J segment lost 8 bases and the V segment lost 0 bases, leaving 5 bases of the junction unmatched. CDR3 sequence: CASSLAGQGAGGYTF. For the CDR3, the DNA is TGCGCCAGCAGCTTGGCGGGACAGGGGGCAGGCGGCTACACCTTC.

About this clone: The junction does not match germline at one end; this may be a read error. J is TRBJ2-5 and V is TRBV7-7, with D possibly matching TRBD2 (6 bases). In germline, CDR1 is SSHAT, CDR2 FNYEAQ (reference sequence). The CDR3 has 13 residues. The CDR3 sequence: CASSQTSQETQYF. The CDR3 nucleotides read TGTGCTAGCAGCCAGACTAGCCAAGAGACCCAGTACTTC.

V usage is TRBV6-1 and J usage is TRBJ1-5, with D perhaps TRBD1 (5 bases). The CDR3 has 12 amino acids. Trimming cost V 9 bases and J 7 bases, with 13 bases left between them. Per the germline V gene, CDR1 is MNHNS and CDR2 is SASEGT. The CDR3 bases are TGTGCCAGTGGGGGGGATTGGCAGCCCCAGCATTTT. Amino acid sequence: CASGGDWQPQHF.

The chain employs TRBV9 and TRBJ2-1; perhaps TRBD2 as D (5 bases). The CDR3 covers 15 residues. CDR1 is SGDLS and CDR2 is YYNGEE in the germline V gene. Trimming pared 0 bases from V and 2 bases from J, leaving 9 bases between. The CDR3 is CASSVGGIAYNEQFF. The CDR3 nucleotides are TGTGCCAGCAGCGTAGGAGGGATTGCCTACAATGAGCAGTTCTTC.

CDR3 coding DNA: TGCGCCAGCAATCCGGCCCTCTTGCGGGGTGAGCAGTTCTTC. It is translated as CASNPALLRGEQFF. The rearrangement uses TRBV10-2 and TRBJ2-1; D perhaps matches TRBD2 (6 bases). V gave up 7 bases and J gave up 9 bases, with 19 bases separating them. There are 14 residues in the CDR3. Germline values: CDR1 WSHSY, CDR2 SAAADI.

The CDR3 DNA sequence: TGTGCCAGCAGCCCCCGGACAGCAAAAAATGAAAAACTGTTTTTT. It codes for CASSPRTAKNEKLFF. The rearrangement links TRBV9 to TRBJ1-4; a possible D gene is TRBD1 (6 bases). CDR1 and CDR2 from the germline V gene are SGDLS and YYNGEE. The CDR3 has 15 amino acids. The V end was cut by 4 bases, the J end by 5 bases, with 15 bases between.

This chain joins TRBV6-5 and TRBJ1-1; 9 bases map to TRBD1. This CDR3 spans 13 amino acids. The V gene's germline CDR1 is MNHEY and CDR2 SVGAGI. J lost 7 bases, V lost 1 base, and 1 base had no gene match. The CDR3 DNA reads TGTGCCAGCAGTTACTGGACAGGGGATGAAGCTTTCTTT. Translation: CASSYWTGDEAFF.

This clone was seen a few times. As DNA, the CDR3 is TGTGCCACCAGCAGAGACAAGCGGAGCACAGATACGCAGTATTTT. Protein product: CATSRDKRSTDTQYF. The chain uses TRBV15 and TRBJ2-3; tentatively, D is TRBD2 (5 bases). Germline CDR1 LNHNV, CDR2 YYDKDF (reference sequence). CDR3 length: 15 amino acids. V dropped 0 bases and J dropped 0 bases, with 7 bases sitting between them.

Comments on this clone: Other DNA sequences in the sample encode the same CDR3. DNA for the CDR3: TGTGCCAGCAGCTTAGGAGGACAGAACACTGAAGCTTTCTTT. It is translated as CASSLGGQNTEAFF. The chain has TRBV7-2 and TRBJ1-1; weak D call: TRBD1 (5 bases). This CDR3 is 14 amino acids long. V lost 1 base and J 1 base, leaving 7 bases between the germline ends. CDR1 SGHTA and CDR2 FQGNSA come from the germline V gene.

The chain carries TRBV29-1 and TRBJ2-2; no firm D call. Germline V CDR1 and CDR2: SQVTM, ANQGSEA. V was trimmed by 5 bases and J by 6 bases, leaving 13 bases between them. The CDR3 has 13 residues. The CDR3 DNA follows: TGCAGCGTTTTGAACGGTTTCCCCGGGGAGCTGTTTTTT. Encoded protein: CSVLNGFPGELFF.

The chain joins TRBV10-3 to TRBJ1-1, with 11 bases fitting TRBD1. The CDR3 covers 15 residues. Germline V lookup: CDR1 ENHRY, CDR2 SYGVKD. Trimming took 9 bases from V and 5 from J; bases not matched to a gene: 11. The CDR3 nucleotides read TGTGCCATTACGCCGGGACAGGGGGGGAGGACTGAAGCTTTCTTT. Protein sequence: CAITPGQGGRTEAFF.

This chain uses TRBV5-4 with TRBJ2-5, with D maybe TRBD2 (5 bases). Per germline, CDR1 SGHNT and CDR2 YYREEE (reference sequence). V gave up 2 bases and J gave up 4 bases, with 12 bases separating them. The CDR3 is 14 amino acids. The CDR3 coding sequence is TGTGCCAGCAGCTTAGGACTCGCTGGAGAGACCCAGTACTTC. Protein: CASSLGLAGETQYF.

This clone appeared a few times. The chain joins TRBV10-3 to TRBJ2-2; 7 nucleotides agree with TRBD1. The CDR3 loop spans 16 amino acids. CDR1 ENHRY and CDR2 SYGVKD come from the germline V gene. Trimming removed 2 bases from V and 3 bases from J; junction bases left unmatched: 6. The CDR3 sequence is CAISEQTGYDTGELFF. For the CDR3, the DNA is TGTGCCATCAGTGAGCAGACAGGGTACGACACCGGGGAGCTGTTTTTT.

This clone was detected only once. The chain combines TRBV6-5 with TRBJ2-7; 8 bases map to TRBD1. CDR1 MNHEY and CDR2 SVGAGI come from the germline V gene. The trim removed 4 bases at V and 2 bases at J, leaving 4 bases unmatched. There are 14 residues in the CDR3. CDR3 DNA sequence: TGTGCCAGCAGTTTCTTGGACAGGGCCTACGAGCAGTACTTC. It yields the protein CASSFLDRAYEQYF.

This clone was seen only a few times. CDR3 sequence (DNA): TGTGCCAGCAGTGACCGACAGTCCTTCAATCAGCCCCAGCATTTT. The encoded protein is CASSDRQSFNQPQHF. The chain employs TRBV6-1 and TRBJ1-5, with D tentatively TRBD1 (5 bases). This CDR3 region has 15 residues. Germline CDR1 MNHNS, CDR2 SASEGT. V dropped 3 bases and J dropped 3 bases, with 12 bases sitting between them.

The V gene is TRBV7-2, the J gene TRBJ2-3; 10 bases agree with TRBD1. This CDR3 region has 15 residues. The junction had 5 bases not matched to a gene; V was cut back by 3 bases and J by 5 bases. The germline V gene encodes CDR1 SGHTA and CDR2 FQGNSA. The CDR3 sequence: CASSFGDRGLDTQYF. In DNA, the CDR3 is TGTGCCAGCAGCTTTGGGGACAGGGGTTTAGATACGCAGTATTTT.